This is a list of T cell receptor beta chains from one sample in a study. TCRdb recomputed calls from the RT-PCR reads with MiXCR, one row per CDR3 protein. In the table there are approximately 720,000 distinct CDR3 sequences, approximately 15% of which are singletons. The specimen sequenced was memory CD4+ T cells from blood. The receptors shown here come from a female donor in good health, serving as a healthy control. CDR3s include the opening cysteine and the closing phenylalanine or tryptophan. The D gene is left open where the match is weak. Clone size is not always given. Where it is, it says once, few, many or a class for expanded clones.

TRBD2	many	TRBV20-1	TRBJ2-2	TGCAGTGCTAGGATGGCTAGCGGGAGCGCCGGGGAGCTGTTTTTT	CSARMASGSAGELFF
NA	few	TRBV9	TRBJ1-6	TGTGCCAGCAGCGTAGACCTGGGATCGGCGTCACCCCTCCACTTT	CASSVDLGSASPLHF
NA	NA	TRBV5-4	TRBJ1-6	TGTGCCAGCAGCCGCGGACAGATGAATTCACCCCTCCACTTT	CASSRGQMNSPLHF
NA	many	TRBV7-3	TRBJ2-6	TGTGCCAGCAGCTCCCTGCGAGGCTCTGGGGCCAACGTCCTGACTTTC	CASSSLRGSGANVLTF
NA	many	TRBV20-1	TRBJ2-1	TGCAGTGCTAGAAGGACCTCCTACAATGAGCAGTTCTTC	CSARRTSYNEQFF
NA	few	TRBV18	TRBJ1-1	TGTGCCAGCTCACCCCCGGGACGGACGAACACTGAAGCTTTCTTT	CASSPPGRTNTEAFF
NA	many	TRBV27	TRBJ1-1	TGTGCCGGCCCTCGGCAGCCCATGAACACTGAAGCTTTCTTT	CAGPRQPMNTEAFF
NA	NA	TRBV19	TRBJ2-1	TGTGCCAGTAGTTCCGGAGCAGCAGGTTACAATGAGCAGTTCTTC	CASSSGAAGYNEQFF
NA	many	TRBV5-5	TRBJ1-2	TGTGCCAGCAGCTTGCTCGATTTTACAGACTATGGCTACACCTTC	CASSLLDFTDYGYTF
NA	once	TRBV7-2	TRBJ1-5	TGTGCCAGCAGCTTCAAAGGGGCAGACGGACAGCCCCAGCATTTT	CASSFKGADGQPQHF
NA	many	TRBV6-5	TRBJ2-3	TGTGCCAGCAGTTACACAGGGGAGGGTACGCAGTATTTT	CASSYTGEGTQYF
TRBD2	NA	TRBV12-3/TRBV12-4	TRBJ2-2	TGTGCCAGCAGTTTAGCGGGACTAGCCGAGAACACCGGGGAGCTGTTTTTT	CASSLAGLAENTGELFF
TRBD1	few	TRBV5-1	TRBJ1-2	TGCGCCAGCAGCTTGGCCGACAGGGGTTTGGATGGCTACACCTTC	CASSLADRGLDGYTF
NA	NA	TRBV5-4	TRBJ1-6	TGTGCCAGCAGCCCCGGACAGCAACCCTTAACCGCCCTCCACTTT	CASSPGQQPLTALHF
NA	NA	TRBV7-2	TRBJ1-1	TGTGCCAGCAGCTTTTCAAGGGGCGCGGGGACTGAAGCTTTCTTT	CASSFSRGAGTEAFF
NA	few	TRBV19	TRBJ1-1	TGTGCCAGTAGTCCTCGGGGCAGGAGGTTAGACACTGAAGCTTTCTTT	CASSPRGRRLDTEAFF
NA	NA	TRBV6-5	TRBJ2-7	TGTGCCAGCAGTTACTCGGCCATTTCCTACGAGCAGTACTTC	CASSYSAISYEQYF
NA	many	TRBV29-1	TRBJ2-1	TGCAGCGTTGTTGGGGAACTAAGCCACAATGAGCAGTTCTTC	CSVVGELSHNEQFF
TRBD2	NA	TRBV5-1	TRBJ2-4	TGCGCCAGCAGCTTTGGTCCGGGAAGCGGGACCAAAAACATTCAGTACTTC	CASSFGPGSGTKNIQYF
NA	few	TRBV7-2	TRBJ1-4	TGTGCCAGCAGTCTTCTGGCGGCGGGCGAGGGAAAACTGTTTTTT	CASSLLAAGEGKLFF
NA	NA	TRBV5-4	TRBJ2-3	TGTGCCAGCAGCCGCTCCCAGAGTGAAGATACGCAGTATTTT	CASSRSQSEDTQYF
TRBD1	NA	TRBV7-2	TRBJ2-1	TGTGCCAGCAGCTTCGGGACAGTTCCTCATGAGCAGTTCTTC	CASSFGTVPHEQFF
TRBD1	many	TRBV12-3/TRBV12-4	TRBJ1-5	TGTGCCAGCAGAGGACAGGGAGTTAATCAGCCCCAGCATTTT	CASRGQGVNQPQHF
TRBD2	many	TRBV20-1	TRBJ2-5	TGCAGTGCCCTGGGGACTAGCGCACAAGAGACCCAGTACTTC	CSALGTSAQETQYF